This T cell receptor beta chain appears in the sequencing data of a study of somatic mutations in cytotoxic T cells in rheumatoid arthritis. Clones were read by immunoSEQ multiplex PCR, and TCRdb kept only the in-frame ones, dropping some. The sample has about 20,000 clones; about 83% are singletons. Trimming removed 1 base at V and 6 bases at J, with 19 bases between. The CDR3 consists of 16 residues. In germline, CDR1 is SGHRS, CDR2 YFSETQ. This clonotype originated in an adult with rheumatoid arthritis. The material sequenced was CD8+ T cells sorted from blood. The chain joins TRBV5-1 to TRBJ1-2, with a tentative D call TRBD1 (6 bases). The DNA for the CDR3 is TGCGCCAGCAGCTTGAGGGGGGGAATCGACCGGGATGGCTACACCTTC. It specifies CASSLRGGIDRDGYTF.